Each of the 26 T cell receptor beta chains below was sequenced from the same sample in a study of sequential checkpoint blockade in melanoma. This table comes from immunoSEQ multiplex PCR, and its TCRdb copy is limited to in-frame clones, with some not included. Of roughly 18,000 clones listed, more than 25% are singletons. Treatment reported: randomized to nivolumab then ipilimumab (arm A) or the reverse (arm B). The sequenced sample was tumor tissue (inferred from file names), obtained from a patient given nivolumab and ipilimumab in sequence. These receptors were collected from a human donor with melanoma.

The chain links TRBV11-3 to TRBJ2-3; 7 positions match TRBD1. The CDR3 runs to 16 residues. V dropped 5 bases and J dropped 5; count of bases not matched to a gene: 13. Germline values: CDR1 SGHNT, CDR2 YENEEA. Written as DNA, the CDR3 is TGTGCCAGCAGCGCATTGACAGGGCCTGAGGAAGATACGCAGTATTTT. It codes for CASSALTGPEEDTQYF.

The V gene is TRBV11-3, the J gene TRBJ1-5, with TRBD1 matching 11 bases. The junction had 4 bases not matched to a gene; V was cut back by 3 bases and J by 6 bases. The CDR3 has 15 residues. Germline values: CDR1 SGHNT, CDR2 YENEEA. CDR3 residues: CASSFVGQGVQPQHF. The CDR3 DNA is TGTGCCAGCAGCTTTGTGGGACAGGGGGTTCAGCCCCAGCATTTT. The variable domain in full, completed from reference TRBV11-3 and TRBJ1-5, reads EAGVVQSPRYKIIEKKQPVAFWCNPISGHNTLYWYLQNLGQGPELLIRYENEEAVDDSQLPKDRFSAERLKGVDSTLKIQPAELGDSAVYLCASSFVGQGVQPQHFGDGTRLSIL.

The chain employs TRBV6-8 and TRBJ1-6; D gene ambiguous. The CDR3 has 15 residues. Germline values: CDR1 MNHGY, CDR2 SAAAGT. Between the trimmed V and J ends, which lost 6 bases and 0 bases, there was a span of 9 bases. This CDR3 reads CASRSRSSYNSPLHF. The CDR3, as DNA: TGTGCCAGCAGATCCAGGAGCTCCTATAATTCACCCCTCCACTTT.

The chain joins TRBV6-8 to TRBJ1-4, with TRBD1 matching over 7 bases. With 5 bases clipped from V and 13 bases from J, the junction kept 19 bases outside the gene matches. Germline-derived CDR1 and CDR2 are MNHGY and SAAAGT. This CDR3 contains 16 residues. The CDR3 DNA follows: TGTGCCAGCAGTGGAGTACAGGGGTCCTTAATAGGGGGACTGTTTTTT. Its protein is CASSGVQGSLIGGLFF.

This clone was seen more than once but under ten times. The chain uses TRBV11-3 and TRBJ2-5; 7 nucleotides agree with TRBD2. The junction had 9 bases not matched to a gene; V was cut back by 0 bases and J by 5 bases. Germline values: CDR1 SGHNT, CDR2 YENEEA. The CDR3 has 16 residues. The CDR3 region has the DNA TGTGCCAGCAGCTTAGAGGGGGGAGGGCCGCGGGAGACCCAGTACTTC. Its translation is CASSLEGGGPRETQYF.

V gene TRBV6-8 combines with J gene TRBJ2-7; D unresolved. There are 14 residues in the CDR3. Looked up from germline, CDR1 is MNHGY and CDR2 is SAAAGT. Trimming took off 6 bases at V and 3 bases at J, with 15 bases between the two ends. The CDR3 region has the DNA TGTGCCAGCAGCCAGACACAGAGGAACTACGAGCAGTACTTC. This gives the protein CASSQTQRNYEQYF.

This clone was observed a few times. V gene TRBV6-8 combines with J gene TRBJ1-1; 8 bases align to TRBD1. Unmatched junction bases numbered 8, after V lost 0 bases and J lost 14 bases. The CDR3 is made up of 13 amino acids. The V gene's germline CDR1 is MNHGY and CDR2 SAAAGT. CDR3 nucleotides: TGTGCCAGCAGTTACTCGGGACAGGTTTATGAGTTCTTT. Translated, it gives CASSYSGQVYEFF.

The chain joins TRBV15 to TRBJ2-7; weak D call: TRBD1 (6 bases). Germline CDR1 is LNHNV and CDR2 is YYDKDF (reference sequence). The ends were cut back, 3 bases at V and 4 bases at J, with 19 bases in the middle. The length of the CDR3 is 16 residues. CDR3 sequence: CATSSQGPGHRYEQYF. The CDR3 DNA reads TGTGCCACCAGCAGCCAAGGTCCGGGACATAGGTACGAGCAGTACTTC.

The chain employs TRBV7-7 and TRBJ2-2; weak D call: TRBD2 (5 bases). The V gene's germline CDR1 is SSHAT and CDR2 FNYEAQ (reference sequence). This CDR3 region has 14 residues. With 2 bases removed from V and 8 bases from J, the gap between germline ends came to 12 bases. CDR3 sequence reads: CASSLLSSGGELFF. Written as DNA, the CDR3 is TGTGCCAGCAGCTTACTATCATCGGGAGGGGAGCTGTTTTTT.

The J gene is TRBJ2-5, the V gene TRBV12-5; TRBD2 might be the D (7 bases). Germline V CDR1 and CDR2: LGHNT, FRNRAP. This CDR3 comprises 16 residues. V was pared by 5 bases and J by 4 bases, with 20 bases between. In DNA form, the CDR3 reads TGTGCTAGTGGTCCGGGGGAGGGGGATCGGGGAGAGACCCAGTACTTC. As protein: CASGPGEGDRGETQYF.

This clone came up a few times. J is TRBJ1-5 and V is TRBV11-3; no clear D gene. CDR1 is SGHNT and CDR2 is YENEEA in the germline V gene. The CDR3 extends over 16 amino acids. Trimming stripped 0 bases from V and 0 bases from J, with 9 bases between. The CDR3 reads CASSLDTGSSNQPQHF. The CDR3 DNA sequence: TGTGCCAGCAGCTTAGATACCGGAAGTAGCAATCAGCCCCAGCATTTT. Full variable domain (rest looked up from reference TRBV11-3 and TRBJ1-5): EAGVVQSPRYKIIEKKQPVAFWCNPISGHNTLYWYLQNLGQGPELLIRYENEEAVDDSQLPKDRFSAERLKGVDSTLKIQPAELGDSAVYLCASSLDTGSSNQPQHFGDGTRLSIL.

This clone was seen only once. The chain employs TRBV5-1 and TRBJ2-3; the D gene could be TRBD1 or TRBD2 (5 bases each). The germline CDR1 and CDR2 sequences are SGHRS and YFSETQ. This CDR3 spans 15 amino acids. V was shortened by 3 bases and J by 1 base, with 12 bases between the two germline ends. CDR3 region: CASSSDGAGTDTQYF. DNA of the CDR3: TGCGCCAGCAGCTCGGACGGGGCGGGCACAGATACGCAGTATTTT.

The gene calls are TRBV11-3 and TRBJ2-3; D possibly uses TRBD1 or TRBD2 (5 bases each). The CDR3 loop spans 18 amino acids. V was cut by 4 bases and J by 9 bases, with 29 bases left in between. From germline, CDR1 is SGHNT and CDR2 YENEEA. CDR3 amino acids: CASSSSSTSGTGTGTQYF. The CDR3 coding sequence is TGTGCCAGCAGCTCATCCTCGACATCCGGGACGGGTACCGGCACGCAGTATTTT.

This sequence joins TRBV18 and TRBJ1-5; TRBD1 agrees at 10 bases. The CDR3 length is 16 residues. The trim removed 3 bases at V and 0 bases at J, leaving 2 bases unmatched. Germline V lookup: CDR1 KGHSH, CDR2 LQKENI. CDR3 region: CASSPTGGPSNQPQHF. CDR3 DNA sequence: TGTGCCAGCTCACCGACAGGGGGCCCTAGCAATCAGCCCCAGCATTTT.

V is TRBV18 and J is TRBJ1-2; D unresolved. Trimming removed 3 bases from V and 3 bases from J, with 8 bases in between. The CDR3 length is 13 residues. The germline gives CDR1 KGHSH, CDR2 LQKENI. DNA for the CDR3: TGTGCCAGCTCACCCGAGCGTCACTATGGCTACACCTTC. Protein sequence: CASSPERHYGYTF.

The chain couples TRBV19 to TRBJ1-1, with 8 bases matching TRBD1. The CDR3 sequence is 16 residues long. With V trimmed by 6 bases and J by 4 bases, 13 bases remained unmatched. Germline assignment: CDR1 LNHDA and CDR2 SQIVND (reference sequence). CDR3 loop: CASSAQGALWGTEAFF. The CDR3 DNA reads as TGTGCCAGTAGCGCCCAGGGGGCGCTATGGGGCACTGAAGCTTTCTTT.

The V call is TRBV28, the J call TRBJ1-1; no reliable D call. Germline V gene lookup returns CDR1 MDHEN and CDR2 SYDVKM. V was clipped by 4 bases and J by 1 base, with 10 bases between them. The CDR3 extends over 14 amino acids. The DNA of the CDR3 is TGTGCCAGCAGTTCCCTCCAGGCGAACACTGAAGCTTTCTTT. As protein: CASSSLQANTEAFF.

V usage is TRBV29-1 and J usage is TRBJ2-5; 11 positions agree with TRBD2. The CDR3 is 14 amino acids. V lost 7 bases and J lost 2; bases outside the gene matches: 6. Germline V gives CDR1 SQVTM, CDR2 ANQGSEA. The CDR3 bases are TGCAGCGCAGAAGGGACTAGCGGACAAGAGACCCAGTACTTC. The encoded protein is CSAEGTSGQETQYF.

In its sample, this clone was seen once. The chain carries TRBV18 and TRBJ2-1; TRBD2 matches 10 bases. Looked up from germline, CDR1 is KGHSH and CDR2 is LQKENI. The CDR3 covers 16 residues. With V trimmed by 2 bases and J by 10 bases, 11 bases remained unmatched. The CDR3 here is CASSPKAAAGGVEQFF. The CDR3, as DNA: TGTGCCAGCTCACCAAAGGCGGCAGCGGGAGGGGTCGAGCAGTTCTTC.

This clone was seen many times. The V gene is TRBV4-1, the J gene TRBJ2-7; D possibly corresponds to TRBD2 (5 bases). The CDR3 is made up of 15 amino acids. Trimming removed 0 bases at V and 3 bases at J, with 12 bases between. Looked up from germline, CDR1 is MGHRA and CDR2 is YSYEKL. The CDR3 coding sequence is TGCGCCAGCAGCCAAGACAGCGGAGACCTCTACGAGCAGTACTTC. This gives the protein CASSQDSGDLYEQYF.

Only one count was recorded for this clone. This chain uses TRBV5-1 with TRBJ2-2; 8 bases fit TRBD2. The CDR3 spans 15 residues. In germline, CDR1 is SGHRS, CDR2 YFSETQ. With 3 bases clipped from V and 0 bases from J, the junction kept 1 base outside the gene matches. As DNA, the CDR3 is TGCGCCAGCAGCTCGGGAGGGACGAACACCGGGGAGCTGTTTTTT. The encoded protein is CASSSGGTNTGELFF.

V usage is TRBV18 and J usage is TRBJ2-1, with D possibly TRBD2 on 6 matching bases. The CDR3 runs to 17 residues. Trimming stripped 2 bases from V and 0 bases from J, with 14 bases between. From germline, CDR1 is KGHSH and CDR2 LQKENI. The DNA of the CDR3 is TGTGCCAGCTCACCAAGCCAGGGAGGAACCTCCTACAATGAGCAGTTCTTC. Residues: CASSPSQGGTSYNEQFF.

The sample holds a few counts of this clone. The chain uses TRBV18 and TRBJ2-3; 8 bases agree with TRBD2. CDR3 length equals 14 residues. Germline V gene sequence: CDR1 KGHSH, CDR2 LQKENI. The V segment lost 4 bases and the J segment 5 bases; nucleotides outside the gene matches: 5. CDR3 DNA: TGTGCCAGCTCACTCAGAGCGGGAGAAGATACGCAGTATTTT. Protein sequence: CASSLRAGEDTQYF.

This sequence joins TRBV7-5 and TRBJ2-1; the table's D call of TRBD2 was not tested on the DNA. TRBV7-5 is a pseudogene. CDR3 length: 15 residues. The CDR3 DNA sequence: TGTGCCAGCAGCCTCAGCGGGAGGACTTACAATGAGCAGTTCTTC. It is translated as CASSLSGRTYNEQFF.

The chain employs TRBV6-8 and TRBJ2-7; perhaps TRBD1 as D (5 bases). Germline V gene sequence: CDR1 MNHGY, CDR2 SAAAGT. The CDR3 totals 14 residues. V lost 1 base, J lost 7 bases, and 14 bases lay in between. The DNA of the CDR3 is TGTGCCAGCAGTTACTTGGGGCAGCCTAGGGAGCAGTACTTC. It is translated as CASSYLGQPREQYF.

V and J are TRBV11-3 and TRBJ2-4; no clear D gene. The V end lost 5 bases, the J end lost 0 bases, and 17 bases lay between the germline ends. This CDR3 has 17 amino acids. Germline CDR1 SGHNT, CDR2 YENEEA. This chain's CDR3 is CASSPRTDSIAKNIQYF. Written as DNA, the CDR3 is TGTGCCAGCAGCCCCCGGACCGATTCAATAGCCAAAAACATTCAGTACTTC. Supplemented by reference TRBV11-3 and TRBJ2-4, the full variable domain reads EAGVVQSPRYKIIEKKQPVAFWCNPISGHNTLYWYLQNLGQGPELLIRYENEEAVDDSQLPKDRFSAERLKGVDSTLKIQPAELGDSAVYLCASSPRTDSIAKNIQYFGAGTRLSVL.